This T cell receptor (beta chain) was recovered during a study of Graves' ophthalmopathy and Graves' hyperthyroidism. Study summary: Pretreatment peripheral blood was obtained at initial diagnosis.

General observations from the study: Blood was where most expanded thyroid clonotypes above 0.001 frequency also turned up. A model of 13 signatures distinguished ophthalmopathy from stable hyperthyroidism at approximately 90% sensitivity and around 81% specificity.

Investigators amplified TCR beta CDR3 regions from RNA transcripts. HTBI primers primed a first-round RT-PCR, and a second-round multiplex PCR followed. TCRdb reprocessed the multiplex PCR reads with MiXCR, giving one entry per CDR3 protein. The table lists 350,000 to 400,000 distinct CDR3 sequences, approximately 15% of them singletons, with 5.5% to 7% in the top ten. V dropped 4 bases and J dropped 5 bases, with 8 bases sitting between them. The germline V gene has CDR1 ENHRY and CDR2 SYGVKD. This CDR3 comprises 12 residues. With regard to this clonotype: Its antigen is undetermined.

The chain uses TRBV10-3 and TRBJ1-2; D gene unclear. The clonotype comes from a woman aged 18-30 years with stable Graves' hyperthyroidism. Source material: peripheral blood. DNA for the CDR3: TGTGCCATCAGTGTCACAGATTATGGCTACACCTTC. It specifies CAISVTDYGYTF.